This paragraph reports one T cell receptor beta chain. Antigen unknown. Repertoires were generated with immunoSEQ multiplex PCR, while TCRdb's copy carries only in-frame clones and drops some. The sample lists under 100,000 clones; roughly 92% were seen once. This record comes from a study of Tregs in tolerant kidney transplant recipients. Germline-derived CDR1 and CDR2 are SGHRS and YFSETQ. CDR3 length equals 20 residues. The V segment lost 3 bases and the J segment 2 bases; nucleotides outside the gene matches: 22. Study conclusions and caveats: Findings come from small patient numbers and require larger validation.

Unstimulated regulatory T cells (CD4+CD25+CD127-), CD4+CD25- non-regulatory cells, CD4 and CD8 cells were FACS-sorted from thawed PBMCs. The receptor comes from a human donor in good health. The sample taken for sequencing was CD8+ T cells from blood. The V and J genes are TRBV5-1 and TRBJ1-2; 7 nucleotides line up with TRBD1. CDR3 in DNA: TGCGCCAGCAGCTCCACCAGGGGGAGGGGGCTAGGAAGTGTCAACTATGGCTACACCTTC. Residues: CASSSTRGRGLGSVNYGYTF.